This T cell receptor (beta chain) was identified in a study of blood T cell repertoires in COVID-19. Looking at the study overall: From the United States, Italy and Spain came samples of acute and convalescent COVID-19. T cells, B-cell-depleted T cells, or PBMCs supplied cDNA or gDNA.

In the original analysis: Nucleated cell counts were estimated from reference gene primer amplification. Generated by immunoSEQ multiplex PCR, the TCRdb table keeps only in-frame clones and is missing some. The DNA gave D and trimming, while V, J and clone size come from that table. The sample lists about 77,000 clones, approximately 80% occurring once. The germline V gene encodes CDR1 MNHNY and CDR2 SVGAGI (reference sequence). CDR3 size: 14 residues. Deletions cut 6 bases from V and 10 bases from J, with 21 bases between. The rearrangement links TRBV6-6 to TRBJ1-1; TRBD1 might be the D (6 bases). The sequence derives from a woman aged 70-85 years with acute or convalescent COVID-19. Sequenced material: peripheral blood. The CDR3: CASRYGDMILPAFF. The DNA for the CDR3 is TGTGCCAGCAGGTACGGGGACATGATTTTACCAGCTTTCTTT.